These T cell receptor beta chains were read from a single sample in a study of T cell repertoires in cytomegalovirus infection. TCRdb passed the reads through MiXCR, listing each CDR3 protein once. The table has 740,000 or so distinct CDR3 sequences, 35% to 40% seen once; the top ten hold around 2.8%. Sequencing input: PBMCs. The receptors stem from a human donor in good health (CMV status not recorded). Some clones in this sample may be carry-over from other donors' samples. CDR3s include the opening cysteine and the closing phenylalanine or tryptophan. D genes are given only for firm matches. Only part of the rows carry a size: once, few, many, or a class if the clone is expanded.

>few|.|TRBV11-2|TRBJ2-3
CASSLELEDTQYF
TGTGCCAGCAGCTTAGAGCTGGAAGATACGCAGTATTTT
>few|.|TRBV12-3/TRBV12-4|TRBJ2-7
CASSRQERGEQYF
TGTGCCAGCAGCCGACAGGAACGGGGCGAGCAGTACTTC
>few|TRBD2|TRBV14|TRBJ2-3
CASSTRLAGQDTQYF
TGTGCCAGCAGCACGCGACTAGCGGGACAAGATACGCAGTATTTT
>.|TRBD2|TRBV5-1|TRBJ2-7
CASSRRGGPSSYEQYF
TGCGCCAGCAGCCGCCGGGGGGGGCCTAGCTCCTACGAGCAGTACTTC
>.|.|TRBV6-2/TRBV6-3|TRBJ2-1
CATSGAYNEQFF
TGTGCCACATCGGGGGCCTACAATGAGCAGTTCTTC
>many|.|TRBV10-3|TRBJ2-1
CAIIRDSTYNEQFF
TGTGCCATAATCAGGGACTCCACCTACAATGAGCAGTTCTTC
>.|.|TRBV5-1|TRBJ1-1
CASSSTPVQMNTEAFF
TGCGCCAGCAGTTCTACACCGGTACAAATGAACACTGAAGCTTTCTTT
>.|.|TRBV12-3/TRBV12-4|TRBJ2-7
CASSPLTRTYEQYF
TGTGCCAGCAGTCCGCTGACCAGAACCTACGAGCAGTACTTC
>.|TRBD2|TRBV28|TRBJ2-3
CASISPGTSGSLFTDTQYF
TGTGCCAGCATTTCTCCCGGGACTAGCGGGAGCCTTTTCACAGATACGCAGTATTTT
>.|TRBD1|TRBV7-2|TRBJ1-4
CASTRTGGAEKLFF
TGTGCCAGCACCCGGACAGGGGGAGCGGAAAAACTGTTTTTT
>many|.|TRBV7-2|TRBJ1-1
CASSSFNTEAFF
TGTGCCAGCAGCTCCTTCAACACTGAAGCTTTCTTT
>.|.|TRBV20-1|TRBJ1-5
CSAKGVGQPQHF
TGCAGCGCCAAGGGGGTGGGACAGCCCCAGCATTTT
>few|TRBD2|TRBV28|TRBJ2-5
CASSLPVAGGTQETQYF
TGTGCCAGCAGTTTACCCGTAGCGGGGGGGACTCAAGAGACCCAGTACTTC
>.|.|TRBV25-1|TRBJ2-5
CASSDTFGGPHQETQYF
TGTGCCAGCAGTGATACATTCGGGGGCCCACACCAAGAGACCCAGTACTTC
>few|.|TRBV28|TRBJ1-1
CASVTSMNTEAFF
TGTGCCAGCGTCACGAGTATGAACACTGAAGCTTTCTTT
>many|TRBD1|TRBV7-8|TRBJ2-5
CASSYRDRAKTQYF
TGTGCCAGCAGCTACAGGGACAGGGCGAAGACCCAGTACTTC
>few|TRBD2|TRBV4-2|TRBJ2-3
CASGQTGTSGGGTDTQYF
TGTGCCAGCGGTCAAACCGGGACTAGCGGGGGGGGCACAGATACGCAGTATTTT
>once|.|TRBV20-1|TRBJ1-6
CSASSGDSPLHF
TGCAGTGCTAGTTCGGGAGATTCACCCCTCCACTTT
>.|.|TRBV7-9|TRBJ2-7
CASSLGGGLREQYF
TGTGCCAGCAGTCTGGGGGGGGGGCTACGCGAGCAGTACTTC